A selection of T cell receptor beta chains follows, all from one sample in a study of shared T cell receptors in the human thymus. Produced via immunoSEQ multiplex PCR; TCRdb's table is partial and in-frame only. The data show 540,000 or so clones, approximately 80% seen once. These same data were also listed under a study on human thymus T cells.

The specimen sequenced was thymocytes. Receptors originate from a boy less than two years old with a congenital heart defect. Each CDR3 is given with its conserved first and last residue. A D gene is named only where the DNA matches it firmly. Where a row states a size, it is once, few, many or the class of an expanded clone; other rows omit it.

clone_size j_call v_call d_call cdr3_length cdr3_aa cdr3_nt
. TRBJ1-2 TRBV19 . 17 CASLGQGRRERWNGYTF TGTGCCAGTCTCGGGCAGGGAAGGAGGGAACGGTGGAATGGCTACACCTTC
. TRBJ1-2 TRBV4-3 TRBD1 18 CASSQDTPISGQGCGYTF TGCGCCAGCAGCCAAGACACCCCAATTTCCGGACAGGGATGCGGCTACACCTTC
. TRBJ2-1 TRBV4-2 TRBD2 20 CASSQGLAWPSGRRSDEQFF TGTGCCAGCAGCCAAGGGCTAGCATGGCCTAGCGGGAGAAGGAGCGATGAGCAGTTCTTC
. TRBJ1-5 TRBV28 TRBD1 15 CASSLLGQGNQPQHF TGTGCCAGCAGTTTATTAGGACAGGGCAATCAGCCCCAGCATTTT
. TRBJ2-7 TRBV18 . 19 CASSPWDRVLAGGHYEQYF TGTGCCAGCTCACCATGGGACAGGGTATTAGCGGGAGGACACTACGAGCAGTACTTC
once TRBJ2-7 TRBV21-1 . 16 CASSSPRDSCSYEQYF TGTGCCAGCAGCTCACCGAGGGACAGTTGCTCCTACGAGCAGTACTTC
once TRBJ2-1 TRBV7-2 . 16 CASSLASAGSYNEQFF TGTGCCAGCAGCTTAGCTTCGGCGGGTTCGTACAATGAGCAGTTCTTC
. TRBJ1-4 TRBV28 TRBD1 18 CASRLIPGQGVTNEKLFF TGTGCCAGCAGACTCATACCGGGACAGGGTGTTACTAATGAAAAACTGTTTTTT
once TRBJ2-2 TRBV7-4 . 11 CASSLTGELFF TGTGCCAGCAGCTTAACAGGGGAGCTGTTTTTT
few TRBJ1-5 TRBV12-5 . 11 CASGCDQPQHF TGTGCTAGTGGCTGCGATCAGCCCCAGCATTTT
. TRBJ1-2 TRBV6-5 TRBD1 16 CASSYMGQGGVYGYTF TGTGCCAGCAGTTACATGGGTCAGGGGGGAGTCTATGGCTACACCTTC
few TRBJ2-7 TRBV9 . 15 CASSTGHLNTYEQYF TGTGCCAGCAGCACCGGACACCTAAACACCTACGAGCAGTACTTC
. TRBJ1-2 TRBV5-1 . 13 CASSRGVRDGYTF TGCGCCAGCAGCCGGGGGGTTCGGGATGGCTACACCTTC
. TRBJ2-7 TRBV15 TRBD1 16 CATSRDWTGQTYEQYF TGTGCCACCAGTAGAGATTGGACGGGACAGACCTACGAGCAGTACTTC
. TRBJ2-3 TRBV19 . 13 CASSIAGRDTQYF TGTGCCAGTAGTATCGCGGGTCGAGATACGCAGTATTTT
. TRBJ2-5 TRBV5-6 TRBD1 13 CASSCDRVETQYF TGTGCCAGCAGCTGTGACAGGGTCGAGACCCAGTACTTC
few TRBJ2-1 TRBV9 TRBD2 19 CASSTGTSGRNPDLNEQFF TGTGCCAGCAGCACCGGGACTAGCGGGAGAAATCCCGACCTCAATGAGCAGTTCTTC
. TRBJ2-3 TRBV14 TRBD2 16 CASSHNSGGSTDTQYF TGTGCCAGCAGCCACAATAGCGGGGGTAGCACAGATACGCAGTATTTT
. TRBJ2-7 TRBV27 TRBD1 13 CASSARTGTEQYF TGTGCCAGCAGTGCGCGGACAGGGACCGAGCAGTACTTC
. TRBJ2-2 TRBV14 . 15 CASSQGAGWSGELFF TGTGCCAGCAGCCAAGGGGCAGGGTGGTCCGGGGAGCTGTTTTTT
. TRBJ1-1 TRBV30 TRBD1 14 CAWSTGTANTEAFF TGTGCCTGGAGTACCGGGACAGCGAACACTGAAGCTTTCTTT
. TRBJ2-7 TRBV7-2 TRBD1 16 CASSLAPGTGLCEQYF TGTGCCAGCAGCTTAGCCCCCGGGACAGGGTTGTGCGAGCAGTACTTC
few TRBJ2-7 TRBV19 TRBD1 15 CASSILGQGSYEQYF TGTGCCAGTAGTATCCTGGGACAGGGCTCCTACGAGCAGTACTTC
. TRBJ1-1 TRBV30 TRBD1 13 CAYVQGRNTEAFF TGTGCCTACGTACAGGGGAGGAACACTGAAGCTTTCTTT
. TRBJ2-7 TRBV5-1 . 14 CASSLGLLDDEQYF TGCGCCAGCAGCTTAGGACTCCTCGACGACGAGCAGTACTTC
few TRBJ2-1 TRBV6-1 TRBD2 13 CASSDWGGNEQFF TGTGCCAGCAGTGATTGGGGGGGGAATGAGCAGTTCTTC
. TRBJ2-7 TRBV14 TRBD1 17 CASSQGRGGFLTYEQYF TGTGCCAGCAGCCAAGGACGAGGGGGCTTCTTGACCTACGAGCAGTACTTC